Below, 11 T cell receptor beta chains from the same sample are listed, as sequenced in a study of cytomegalovirus exposure and HLA in healthy donors. The PCR ran on 60 Vbeta and 13 Jbeta primers. Using immunoSEQ multiplex PCR, the repertoire was profiled, and TCRdb retains in-frame clones only, with some absent. This sample has 100,000 to 140,000 clones, with roughly 82% found just once. The sequencing input was PBMCs. The receptors were gathered from a male donor in good health and CMV-seronegative.

The chain links TRBV7-7 to TRBJ2-2, with D tentatively TRBD2 (6 bases). The V end lost 6 bases, the J end lost 0 bases, and 11 bases lay between the germline ends. The CDR3 runs 15 residues. Germline V gene lookup returns CDR1 SSHAT and CDR2 FNYEAQ (reference sequence). CDR3: CASSFSGSNTGELFF. The CDR3 bases are TGTGCCAGCAGTTTTAGCGGATCGAACACCGGGGAGCTGTTTTTT.

The V call is TRBV5-5, the J call TRBJ2-5; tentatively, D is TRBD2 (5 bases). Trimming left V 0 bases short and J 5 bases short, with 8 bases between. This CDR3 comprises 13 residues. The germline CDR1 and CDR2 sequences are SGHKS and YYEKEE (reference sequence). In DNA form, the CDR3 reads TGTGCCAGCAGCTTGGCTGGCGGGGAGACCCAGTACTTC. Translation: CASSLAGGETQYF.

This clone was seen a handful of times. The chain is built from TRBV6-6 and TRBJ2-3, with a tentative D call TRBD1 (6 bases). The CDR3 contains 15 residues. Germline V gene data show CDR1 as MNHNY and CDR2 as SVGAGI (reference sequence). V dropped 5 bases and J dropped 6 bases, with 18 bases sitting between them. CDR3 nucleotide sequence: TGTGCCAGCAGTCCCGGACAGATAAAGGAGGATACGCAGTATTTT. Encoded protein: CASSPGQIKEDTQYF.

The rearrangement uses TRBV7-3 and TRBJ1-1; tentatively, D is TRBD1 (5 bases). Germline V gene data show CDR1 as SGHTA and CDR2 as FQGTGA. Between the trimmed V and J ends, which lost 2 bases and 7 bases, there was a span of 14 bases. The CDR3 totals 14 residues. The CDR3: CASSLGWGGNEAFF. The CDR3 DNA reads as TGTGCCAGCAGCTTAGGGTGGGGGGGGAATGAAGCTTTCTTT. Full variable domain (outside the CDR3, taken from reference TRBV7-3 and TRBJ1-1): GAGVSQTPSNKVTEKGKYVELRCDPISGHTALYWYRQSLGQGPEFLIYFQGTGAADDSGLPNDRFFAVRPEGSVSTLKIQRTERGDSAVYLCASSLGWGGNEAFFGQGTRLTVV.

CDR3 sequence (DNA): TGTGCCAGCAGCCCGCAGGGTCACGGGGAGCTGTTTTTT. Its protein product is CASSPQGHGELFF. This chain joins TRBV7-7 and TRBJ2-2, with D tentatively TRBD1 (5 bases). Trimming removed 5 bases from V and 7 bases from J, with 11 bases in between. The CDR3 runs to 13 residues. Looked up from germline, CDR1 is SSHAT and CDR2 is FNYEAQ (reference sequence).

The chain is built from TRBV5-6 and TRBJ2-3; a weak D match, TRBD2 (6 bases). Trimming stripped 4 bases from V and 7 bases from J, with 16 bases between. The CDR3 spans 14 residues. CDR1 is SGHDT, CDR2 YYEEEE, per germline. The CDR3 nucleotides are TGTGCCAGCAGCACGACTAGTTCGATTAATACGCAGTATTTT. The encoded protein is CASSTTSSINTQYF.

The rearrangement uses TRBV2 and TRBJ1-2; TRBD1 aligns across 9 bases. This CDR3 comprises 14 residues. Germline V lookup: CDR1 SNHLY, CDR2 FYNNEI. The trim removed 6 bases at V and 5 bases at J, leaving 7 bases unmatched. CDR3 in amino acids: CASSGVGQGYGYTF. As DNA, the CDR3 is TGTGCCAGCAGCGGGGTGGGACAGGGATATGGCTACACCTTC. Together with reference TRBV2 and TRBJ1-2, the CDR3 gives the full variable domain: EPEVTQTPSHQVTQMGQEVILRCVPISNHLYFYWYRQILGQKVEFLVSFYNNEISEKSEIFDDQFSVERPDGSNFTLKIRSTKLEDSAMYFCASSGVGQGYGYTFGSGTRLTVV.

The J gene is TRBJ2-7, the V gene TRBV2, with 9 bases identical to TRBD2. The CDR3 sequence is 15 residues long. CDR1 is SNHLY, CDR2 FYNNEI, per germline. V was pared by 6 bases and J by 7 bases, with 13 bases of the junction left unmatched. CDR3 DNA sequence: TGTGCCAGCAGGAAGGGTCTTAGCGGGAGTTGGGAGCAGTACTTC. Its translation: CASRKGLSGSWEQYF.

The rearrangement joins TRBV18 to TRBJ2-5, with D possibly TRBD1 on 5 matching bases. Germline V CDR1 and CDR2: KGHSH, LQKENI. V shed 4 bases and J shed 1 base, with 7 bases lying between them. The CDR3 is made up of 13 amino acids. This chain's CDR3 is CASSLQGQETQYF. DNA of the CDR3: TGTGCCAGCTCACTCCAGGGCCAAGAGACCCAGTACTTC.

V and J are TRBV30 and TRBJ2-7, with TRBD2 matching 10 bases. V was pared by 2 bases and J by 4 bases, with 14 bases of the junction left unmatched. The CDR3 has 17 amino acids. CDR1 GTSNPN and CDR2 SVGIG come from the germline V gene (reference sequence). The CDR3: CAWSTGAGLAFKYEQYF. DNA of the CDR3: TGTGCCTGGAGTACAGGAGCGGGACTAGCGTTCAAGTACGAGCAGTACTTC. Full variable domain (rest looked up from reference TRBV30 and TRBJ2-7): SQTIHQWPATLVQPVGSPLSLECTVEGTSNPNLYWYRQAAGRGLQLLFYSVGIGQISSEVPQNLSASRPQDRQFILSSKKLLLSDSGFYLCAWSTGAGLAFKYEQYFGPGTRLTVT.

V is TRBV4-1 and J is TRBJ2-2; D ambiguous. From germline, CDR1 is MGHRA and CDR2 YSYEKL. The CDR3 runs 15 residues. Between the trimmed V and J ends, which lost 3 bases and 6 bases, there was a span of 14 bases. Written as DNA, the CDR3 is TGCGCCAGCAGCCACGGCTTATCGAGGCCCGGGGAGCTGTTTTTT. Encoded protein: CASSHGLSRPGELFF.